The 8 T cell receptor beta chains given below trace back to one sample, sequenced in a study of CD8 T cells in Susac syndrome. Random hexamers were used to reverse transcribe roughly 0.45 to 1 ug of RNA. TCRdb fed the immunoSEQ multiplex PCR reads into MiXCR, producing one record per CDR3 protein. Of around 270,000 distinct CDR3 sequences detected, 70% to 90% appear once; the ten largest clones hold around 0.18%. Sequences were obtained from CD8+ T cells from PBMCs. These receptors all stem from a human donor with multiple sclerosis.

This chain joins TRBV7-9 and TRBJ2-1, with D uncertain. The CDR3 has 11 amino acids. Germline V gene data show CDR1 as SEHNR and CDR2 as FQNEAQ (reference sequence). Between the trimmed V and J ends, which lost 8 bases and 7 bases, there was a span of 9 bases. CDR3 sequence: CASPLVNEQFF. The CDR3 DNA is TGTGCCAGCCCTCTCGTAAATGAGCAGTTCTTC.

The chain recombines TRBV5-4 with TRBJ2-5, with D possibly being TRBD2 (6 bases). Trimming took off 3 bases at V and 1 base at J, with 10 bases between the two ends. Germline CDR1 is SGHNT and CDR2 is YYREEE (reference sequence). The CDR3 length is 14 residues. The CDR3 DNA reads as TGTGCCAGCAGCTCCCCGGGGGTCCAAGAGACCCAGTACTTC. Protein product: CASSSPGVQETQYF.

The chain has TRBV20-1 and TRBJ1-5; the D gene is possibly TRBD1 (6 bases). Trimming took 1 base from V and 4 from J, leaving 17 bases between them. The V gene's germline CDR1 is DFQATT and CDR2 SNEGSKA (reference sequence). The CDR3 extends over 16 amino acids. CDR3 protein: CSARVAGGAGNQPQHF. The CDR3, as DNA: TGCAGTGCTAGAGTGGCGGGGGGCGCGGGGAATCAGCCCCAGCATTTT.

The chain's CDR3 is CASRDRGTSGTF. Here the CDR3 DNA reads TGTGCCAGCCGGGACAGGGGCACTTCCGGCACCTTC. The chain joins TRBV19 to TRBJ1-2; TRBD1 matches at 10 bases. The germline V gene encodes CDR1 LNHDA and CDR2 SQIVND (reference sequence). The CDR3 extends over 12 amino acids. J was trimmed by 13 bases and V by 9 bases; bases with no gene match: 11.

V gene TRBV19 combines with J gene TRBJ1-5; TRBD1 agrees at 9 bases. Germline values: CDR1 LNHDA, CDR2 SQIVND (reference sequence). V shed 6 bases, J shed 5 bases, and the junction held 2 bases outside the gene matches. The CDR3 length is 13 residues. The CDR3 region is CASRRQGDQPQHF. CDR3 bases: TGTGCCAGTAGGAGACAGGGGGATCAGCCCCAGCATTTT. The variable domain in full, completed from reference TRBV19 and TRBJ1-5, reads DGGITQSPKYLFRKEGQNVTLSCEQNLNHDAMYWYRQDPGQGLRLIYYSQIVNDFQKGDIAEGYSVSREKKESFPLTVTSAQKNPTAFYLCASRRQGDQPQHFGDGTRLSIL.

This rearrangement joins TRBV24-1 to TRBJ1-2; TRBD1 might be the D (6 bases). V lost 2 bases to trimming and J lost 8 bases, with 17 bases between them. Germline loops: CDR1 KGHDR, CDR2 SFDVKD. The CDR3 extends over 15 amino acids. The CDR3 loop is CATSDYGQPLGGYTF. The CDR3 DNA is TGTGCCACCAGTGATTATGGACAGCCTCTGGGCGGCTACACCTTC.

The rearrangement links TRBV6-2 or TRBV6-3 to TRBJ2-7; no clear D. Trimming left V 7 bases short and J 3 bases short, with 10 bases between. CDR1 is MNHEY, CDR2 SVGEGT, per germline. The CDR3 is 12 residues long. CDR3 in amino acids: CASKGVDYEQYF. The CDR3 DNA sequence: TGTGCCAGCAAAGGCGTGGACTACGAGCAGTACTTC.

The rearrangement uses TRBV19 and TRBJ1-5; TRBD1 is a possible D gene (6 bases). The CDR3 runs to 13 residues. CDR1 is LNHDA, CDR2 SQIVND, per germline (reference sequence). With 6 bases removed from V and 7 bases from J, the gap between germline ends came to 13 bases. Here the CDR3 DNA reads TGTGCCAGTAGAGGGCAGGGGAGGCAGCCCCAGCATTTT. Translating it yields CASRGQGRQPQHF.